The present TCR beta chain was sequenced within a study of CD8 T cells in Susac syndrome. General study findings and limits: In its TCR sequencing and HLA analysis, the study acknowledged that the number of individuals was relatively small.

Sequencing of TCR beta was performed on blood CD8+ T cells and on blood CD4+ T cells. Relapsing-remitting disease, either stable or active, was present in the multiple sclerosis controls, who were treatment-naive patients. To note about this clonotype: The antigen is undetermined.

The authors reverse transcribed roughly 0.5 to 1 ug RNA with random hexamers. The immunoSEQ assay covered 54 Vbeta and 13 Jbeta segments for CDR3. TCRdb itself ran the immunoSEQ multiplex PCR reads through MiXCR, one entry per CDR3 protein. Of about 180,000 distinct CDR3 sequences listed, around 95% are singletons. The J segment lost 3 bases and the V segment lost 4 bases, leaving 20 bases of the junction unmatched. CDR1 is DFQATT and CDR2 is SNEGSKA in the germline V gene (reference sequence). This CDR3 has 19 amino acids. The source of this sequence is a human donor with multiple sclerosis. The rearrangement uses TRBV20-1 and TRBJ1-2; TRBD1 aligns across 10 bases. Sequencing used CD4+ T cells from PBMCs. The CDR3 bases are TGCAGTGCTATGACGCCTTGGGGGACAGGGGAAGTTTCGGACTATGGCTACACCTTC. Its translation is CSAMTPWGTGEVSDYGYTF.